The entry that follows covers one TCR beta chain sequence. This clonotype was recorded at least ten times. The clone's antigen remains unknown. No quality values exist for individual bases; no much larger clone is one base distant. TCRdb names Illumina HiSeq 2500 as the instrument used. Quantitative 5'-RACE with molecular barcodes was the method used to prepare the TCR beta libraries. The study's own analysis went as follows. A new computational method, built on a probabilistic model of VDJ rearrangement, was used to identify disease-linked TCR variants. TCRdb itself trimmed the public reads at Q25 with fastp, ran MiXCR and retained productive beta chains. Under each unique CDR3 protein, matching rows form one entry showing the most common genes and DNA. In this record, the V and J calls reflect TCRdb's handling and not the investigators' own analysis. The sample yields about 96,000 distinct CDR3 sequences; 8.8% were counted once. Roughly 5% of the sample is taken by the ten largest.

V is reduced by 7 bases and J by 5 bases, leaving a spacing of 19 bases between them. The CDR3 runs 14 amino acids, cysteine and phenylalanine included. Only CDR3 DNA is held: 42 bases, read in frame from base 1. Sequences DFQATT (CDR1) and SNEGSKA (CDR2) are obtained from the germline V gene (reference sequence). The sample originates from a study of CD8 T cells in ankylosing spondylitis (dated by TCRdb to about 2017). At the level of the whole study: The study set out to find disease-linked TCR variants by profiling T cell receptor beta repertoires in ankylosing spondylitis patients and healthy donors. The full study cohort comprised 25 ankylosing spondylitis patients and roughly 100 healthy donors. Samples of peripheral blood were taken, and for ankylosing spondylitis patients, synovial fluid was collected as well. On the study overall, not on this receptor specifically: Some TCR beta motif variants had previously been reported in synovial fluid and blood of reactive arthritis patients, which suggested common disease-initiation mechanisms. In peripheral blood, the disease-linked clones were found at relatively low frequencies and had a CD8+ phenotype. A TCR beta motif of 8 or 9 highly homologous amino acid variants appeared characteristic of blood from ankylosing spondylitis patients. The disease-linked clones were reported as significantly enriched in matched synovial fluid samples from ankylosing spondylitis patients.

The TCR originated in a male donor with ankylosing spondylitis or in good health (not recorded which). Material for sequencing was blood, either unsorted or a sorted T cell fraction (not recorded which). In this chain, TRBV20-1 is recombined with TRBJ2-3; no D gene can be assigned with confidence. The CDR3 region: CSVPLGPVGDTQYF. The DNA reads as follows: TGCAGTGTACCACTTGGCCCGGTTGGAGATACGCAGTATTTT.